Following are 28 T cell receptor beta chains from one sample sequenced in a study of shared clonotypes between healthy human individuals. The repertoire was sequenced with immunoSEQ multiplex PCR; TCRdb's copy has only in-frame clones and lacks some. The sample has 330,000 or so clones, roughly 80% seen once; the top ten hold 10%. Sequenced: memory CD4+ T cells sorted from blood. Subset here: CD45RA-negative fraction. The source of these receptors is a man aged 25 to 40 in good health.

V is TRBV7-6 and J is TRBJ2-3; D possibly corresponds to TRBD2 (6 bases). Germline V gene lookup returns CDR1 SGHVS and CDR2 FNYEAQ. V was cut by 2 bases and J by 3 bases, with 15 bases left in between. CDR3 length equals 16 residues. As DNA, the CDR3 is TGTGCCAGCAGCTTAAGTGGTAGCGGACTAACAGATACGCAGTATTTT. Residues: CASSLSGSGLTDTQYF.

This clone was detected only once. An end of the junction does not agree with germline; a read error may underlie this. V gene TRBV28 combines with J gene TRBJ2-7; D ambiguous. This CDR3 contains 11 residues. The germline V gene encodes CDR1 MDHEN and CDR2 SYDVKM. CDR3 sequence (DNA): TGTGCCAGCAGTTCAAACTTGAATTGGAACTTC. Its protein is CASSSNLNWNF.

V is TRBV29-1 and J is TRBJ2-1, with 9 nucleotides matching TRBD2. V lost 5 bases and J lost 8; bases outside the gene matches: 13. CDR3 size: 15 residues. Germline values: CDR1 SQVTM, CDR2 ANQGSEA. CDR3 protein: CSVPPGVAGDDEQFF. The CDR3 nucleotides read TGCAGCGTTCCTCCCGGGGTAGCGGGAGATGATGAGCAGTTCTTC.

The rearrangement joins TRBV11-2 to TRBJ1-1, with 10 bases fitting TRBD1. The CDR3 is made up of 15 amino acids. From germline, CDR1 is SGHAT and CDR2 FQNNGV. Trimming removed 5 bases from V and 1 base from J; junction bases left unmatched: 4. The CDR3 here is CASSPGQGGNTEAFF. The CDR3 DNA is TGTGCCAGCAGCCCAGGACAGGGGGGGAACACTGAAGCTTTCTTT.

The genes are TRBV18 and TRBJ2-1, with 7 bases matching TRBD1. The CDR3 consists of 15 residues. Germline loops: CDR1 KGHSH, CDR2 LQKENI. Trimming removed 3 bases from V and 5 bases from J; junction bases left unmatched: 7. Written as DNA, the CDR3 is TGTGCCAGCTCACCGCAACGGGGACAGCACAATGAGCAGTTCTTC. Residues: CASSPQRGQHNEQFF.

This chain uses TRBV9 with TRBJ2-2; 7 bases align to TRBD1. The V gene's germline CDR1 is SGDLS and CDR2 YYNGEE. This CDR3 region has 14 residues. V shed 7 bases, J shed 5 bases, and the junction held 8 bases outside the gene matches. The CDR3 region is CASSRQGWTGELFF. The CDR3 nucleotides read TGTGCCAGCTCCCGACAGGGCTGGACCGGGGAGCTGTTTTTT.

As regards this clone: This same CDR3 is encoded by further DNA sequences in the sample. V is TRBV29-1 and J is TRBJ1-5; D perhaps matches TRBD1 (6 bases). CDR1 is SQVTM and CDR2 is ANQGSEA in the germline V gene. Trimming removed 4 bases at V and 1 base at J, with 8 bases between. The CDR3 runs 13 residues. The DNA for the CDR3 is TGCAGCGTTGGAGGGGGGAGCAATCAGCCCCAGCATTTT. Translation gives CSVGGGSNQPQHF.

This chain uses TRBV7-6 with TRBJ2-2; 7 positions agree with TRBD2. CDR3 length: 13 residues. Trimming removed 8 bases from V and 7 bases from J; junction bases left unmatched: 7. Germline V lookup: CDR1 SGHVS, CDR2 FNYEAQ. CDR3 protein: CASGREWGGELFF. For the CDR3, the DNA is TGTGCCAGCGGGAGGGAGTGGGGCGGGGAGCTGTTTTTT.

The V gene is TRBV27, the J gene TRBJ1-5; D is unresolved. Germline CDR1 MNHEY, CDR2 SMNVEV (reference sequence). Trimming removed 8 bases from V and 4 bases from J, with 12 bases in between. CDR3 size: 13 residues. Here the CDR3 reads CASQDSPNQPQHF. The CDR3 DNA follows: TGTGCCAGCCAGGACTCCCCTAATCAGCCCCAGCATTTT.

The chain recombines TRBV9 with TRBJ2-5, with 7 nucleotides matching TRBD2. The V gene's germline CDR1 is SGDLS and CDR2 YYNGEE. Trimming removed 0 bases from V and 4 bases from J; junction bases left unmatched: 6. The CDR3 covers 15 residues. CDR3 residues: CASSVAPGGGETQYF. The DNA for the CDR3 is TGTGCCAGCAGCGTAGCTCCGGGAGGTGGAGAGACCCAGTACTTC.

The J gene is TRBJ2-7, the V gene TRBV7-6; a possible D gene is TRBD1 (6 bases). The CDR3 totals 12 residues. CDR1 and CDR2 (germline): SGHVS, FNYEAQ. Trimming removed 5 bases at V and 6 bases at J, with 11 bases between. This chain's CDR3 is CASSAGAAEQYF. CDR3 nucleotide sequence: TGTGCCAGCAGCGCAGGGGCGGCCGAGCAGTACTTC.

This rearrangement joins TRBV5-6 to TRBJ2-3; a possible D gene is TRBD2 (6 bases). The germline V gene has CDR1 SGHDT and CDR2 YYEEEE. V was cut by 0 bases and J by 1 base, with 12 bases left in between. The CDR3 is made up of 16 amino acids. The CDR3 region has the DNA TGTGCCAGCAGCTTGGGTGGGGGGAGCCGCACAGATACGCAGTATTTT. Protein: CASSLGGGSRTDTQYF.

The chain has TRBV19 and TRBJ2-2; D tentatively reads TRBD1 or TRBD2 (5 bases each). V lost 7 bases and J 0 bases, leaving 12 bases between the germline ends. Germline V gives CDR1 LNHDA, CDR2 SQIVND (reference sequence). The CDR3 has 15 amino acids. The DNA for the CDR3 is TGTGCCAGTACCATGGGACCGACGAACACCGGGGAGCTGTTTTTT. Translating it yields CASTMGPTNTGELFF.

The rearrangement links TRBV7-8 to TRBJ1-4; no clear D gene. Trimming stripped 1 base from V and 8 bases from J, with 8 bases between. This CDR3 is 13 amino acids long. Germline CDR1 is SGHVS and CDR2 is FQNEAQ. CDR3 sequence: CASSLGIGEKLFF. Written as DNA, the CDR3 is TGTGCCAGCAGCTTAGGTATAGGCGAAAAACTGTTTTTT.

CDR3 amino acids: CASSHGGKLFF. In DNA form, the CDR3 reads TGTGCCAGCAGCCACGGGGGCAAACTGTTTTTT. V usage is TRBV6-5 and J usage is TRBJ1-4; TRBD1 might be the D (6 bases). The germline CDR1 and CDR2 sequences are MNHEY and SVGAGI. V shed 6 bases and J shed 11 bases, with 10 bases lying between them. CDR3 length: 11 amino acids.

In DNA form, the CDR3 reads TGTGCCAGCGGATCTTACGGGAGTCAGCCCCAGCATTTT. It codes for CASGSYGSQPQHF. The chain has TRBV5-6 and TRBJ1-5; D is ambiguous. The V gene lost 7 bases and the J gene lost 6 bases, with 14 bases spanning the gap. CDR1 SGHDT and CDR2 YYEEEE come from the germline V gene. The CDR3 totals 13 residues.

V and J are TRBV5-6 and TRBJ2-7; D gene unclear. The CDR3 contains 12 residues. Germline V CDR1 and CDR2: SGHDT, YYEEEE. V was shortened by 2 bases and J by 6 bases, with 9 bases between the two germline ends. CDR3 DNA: TGTGCCAGCAGCTTCAGGTCGCTCGAGCAGTACTTC. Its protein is CASSFRSLEQYF.

The CDR3 here is CASSRQGAWGTDTQYF. CDR3 coding DNA: TGCGCCAGCAGCAGACAGGGGGCTTGGGGCACAGATACGCAGTATTTT. The V gene is TRBV5-1, the J gene TRBJ2-3; TRBD1 agrees at 10 bases. V lost 4 bases to trimming and J lost 1 base; unmatched junction nucleotides: 6. Germline-derived CDR1 and CDR2 are SGHRS and YFSETQ. The CDR3 extends over 16 amino acids.

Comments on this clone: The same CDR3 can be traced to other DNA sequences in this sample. The CDR3 DNA sequence: TGCAGCGTTGCAGACCAAGAGACCCAGTACTTC. Translated: CSVADQETQYF. The chain recombines TRBV29-1 with TRBJ2-5, with D unresolved. V was trimmed by 4 bases and J by 0 bases, leaving 3 bases between them. The CDR3 length is 11 residues. Per the germline V gene, CDR1 is SQVTM and CDR2 is ANQGSEA.

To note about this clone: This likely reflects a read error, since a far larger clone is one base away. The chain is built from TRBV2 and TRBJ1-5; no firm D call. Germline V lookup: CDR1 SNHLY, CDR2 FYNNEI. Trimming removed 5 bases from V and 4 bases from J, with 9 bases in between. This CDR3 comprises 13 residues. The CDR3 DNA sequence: TGTGCCAGCAGTTTGTTAGAGAATCAGCCCCAGCATTTT. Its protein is CASSLLENQPQHF.

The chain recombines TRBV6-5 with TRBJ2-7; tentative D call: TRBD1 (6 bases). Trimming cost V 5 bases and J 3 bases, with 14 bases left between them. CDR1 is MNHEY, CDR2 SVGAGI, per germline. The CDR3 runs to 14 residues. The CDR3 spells CASSPDSSGYEQYF. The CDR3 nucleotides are TGTGCCAGCAGTCCGGACAGCAGTGGCTACGAGCAGTACTTC.

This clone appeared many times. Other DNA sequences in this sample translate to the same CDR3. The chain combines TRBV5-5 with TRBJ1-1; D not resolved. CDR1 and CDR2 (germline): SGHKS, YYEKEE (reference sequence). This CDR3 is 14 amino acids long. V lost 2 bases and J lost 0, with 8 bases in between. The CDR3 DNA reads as TGTGCCAGCAGCTTAACAGCTATGAACACTGAAGCTTTCTTT. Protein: CASSLTAMNTEAFF. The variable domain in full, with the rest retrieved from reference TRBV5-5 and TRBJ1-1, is DAGVTQSPTHLIKTRGQQVTLRCSPISGHKSVSWYQQVLGQGPQFIFQYYEKEERGRGNFPDRFSARQFPNYSSELNVNALLLGDSALYLCASSLTAMNTEAFFGQGTRLTVV.

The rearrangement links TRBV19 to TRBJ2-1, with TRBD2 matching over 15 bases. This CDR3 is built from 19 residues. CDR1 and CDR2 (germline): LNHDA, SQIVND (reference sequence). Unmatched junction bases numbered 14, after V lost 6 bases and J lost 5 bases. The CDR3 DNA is TGTGCCAGTAGCAAATCCGGGACTAGCGGGAGGATAATCCACAATGAGCAGTTCTTC. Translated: CASSKSGTSGRIIHNEQFF.

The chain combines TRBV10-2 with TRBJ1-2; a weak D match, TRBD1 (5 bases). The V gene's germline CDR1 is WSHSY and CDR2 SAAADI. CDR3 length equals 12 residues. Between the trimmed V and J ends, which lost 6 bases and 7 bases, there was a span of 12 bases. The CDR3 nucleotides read TGCGCCAGCAGCGACCGGGGGGGTGGCTACACCTTC. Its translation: CASSDRGGGYTF.

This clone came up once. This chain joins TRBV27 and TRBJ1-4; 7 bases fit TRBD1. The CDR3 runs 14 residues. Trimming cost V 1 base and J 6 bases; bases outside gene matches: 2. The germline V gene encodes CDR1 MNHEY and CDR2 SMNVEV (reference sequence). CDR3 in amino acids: CASSLYRGDEKLFF. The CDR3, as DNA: TGTGCCAGCAGTTTATACAGGGGCGATGAAAAACTGTTTTTT.

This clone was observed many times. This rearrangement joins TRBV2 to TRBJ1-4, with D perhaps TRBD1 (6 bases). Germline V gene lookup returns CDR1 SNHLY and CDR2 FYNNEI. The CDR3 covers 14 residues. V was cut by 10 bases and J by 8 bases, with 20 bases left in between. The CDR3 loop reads CATQEDSQWEKLFF. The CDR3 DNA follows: TGTGCCACCCAGGAGGACAGTCAATGGGAAAAACTGTTTTTT.

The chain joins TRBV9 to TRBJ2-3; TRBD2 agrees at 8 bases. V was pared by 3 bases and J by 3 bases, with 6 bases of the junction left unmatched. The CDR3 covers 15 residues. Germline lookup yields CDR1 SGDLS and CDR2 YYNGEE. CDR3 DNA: TGTGCCAGCAGCGACCGGGAGGGGAGGACAGATACGCAGTATTTT. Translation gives CASSDREGRTDTQYF.

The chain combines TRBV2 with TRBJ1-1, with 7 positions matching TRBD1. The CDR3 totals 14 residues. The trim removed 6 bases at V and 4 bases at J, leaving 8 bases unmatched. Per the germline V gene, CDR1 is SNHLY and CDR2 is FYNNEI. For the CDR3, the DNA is TGTGCCAGCAGGGGAGGGGGCTTGGGCACTGAAGCTTTCTTT. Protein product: CASRGGGLGTEAFF.